The T cell receptor (beta chain) under discussion was sequenced for a study of Tregs in tolerant kidney transplant recipients. Study findings and constraints: Validation in larger populations is needed because few patients were studied. The most relevant donor-specific Treg TCRbeta repertoire apparently came from expansion with activated donor B cells.

Assay: immunoSEQ multiplex PCR; the TCRdb copy retains only in-frame clones and omits some. Of fewer than 80,000 clones listed, about 98% are singletons. The V and J ends lost 2 bases and 3 bases respectively, with 11 bases between them. Per germline, CDR1 KGHSH and CDR2 LQKENI. This CDR3 is built from 14 residues. Thawed PBMCs were FACS-sorted into unstimulated CD4+CD25+CD127- regulatory T cells, CD4+CD25- non-regulatory cells, CD4 and CD8 cells. Thawed PBMCs were rested overnight at 37°C with 200 IU/ml IL-2 before regulatory T cell sorting. This clone was seen once. Its antigen is undetermined. The rearrangement uses TRBV18 and TRBJ2-7; D is ambiguous. This TCR was sampled from a human donor who received a combined kidney and bone marrow transplant. Source: Tregs from blood, taken before the transplant. Here the CDR3 reads CASSPSAEVYEQYF. DNA of the CDR3: TGTGCCAGCTCACCATCTGCAGAGGTCTACGAGCAGTACTTC. The full variable domain, completed using reference TRBV18 and TRBJ2-7, is NAGVMQNPRHLVRRRGQEARLRCSPMKGHSHVYWYRQLPEEGLKFMVYLQKENIIDESGMPKERFSAEFPKEGPSILRIQQVVRGDSAAYFCASSPSAEVYEQYFGPGTRLTVT.